This T cell receptor (beta chain) was profiled in a study of blood T cell repertoires in COVID-19. Study context: Whether acute or convalescent, the COVID-19 samples came from the United States, Italy and Spain. T cells, B-cell-depleted T cells, or PBMCs supplied cDNA or gDNA.

Produced via immunoSEQ multiplex PCR; TCRdb's table is partial and in-frame only. This table holds around 220,000 clones, more than 70% found once. Germline V gene data show CDR1 as KGHDR and CDR2 as SFDVKD. The CDR3 extends over 13 amino acids. Deletions cut 5 bases from V and 9 bases from J, with 16 bases between. The sample was peripheral blood. The chain recombines TRBV24-1 with TRBJ2-7; a possible D gene is TRBD2 (6 bases). This TCR was recovered from a woman aged 40 to 50 who had recovered from COVID-19. The CDR3 nucleotides read TGTGCCACCAGTGCCAGGACGGATAGCGGGCAGTACTTC. Its translation: CATSARTDSGQYF.